The 13 T cell receptor beta chains reported below all come from one sample, sequenced in a study of regulatory T cells in long-lasting Graves disease (dated by TCRdb to the early 2020s). Preparation of the library involved multiplex PCR. TCRdb names Illumina HiSeq 4000 as the instrument used. iRepertoire HTBI primers and Arm-PCR amplification of CDR3 regions were used to construct TCR beta libraries. TCRdb applied fastp at Q25 and MiXCR to the public reads, then kept only in-frame beta chains. When rows share a CDR3 protein, they turn into one entry using the most common DNA and genes. This sample has 450,000 to 600,000 distinct CDR3 sequences in its table, and around 15% of those were observed once. 9.5% to 15% of the sample is held by the ten biggest clonotypes. The time point label on this specimen signifies: newly diagnosed GD, antithyroid drugs for less than 3 months. For both TCR sequencing and RNA sequencing, RNA was extracted from PBMCs in TRIzol.

These data were also reused for a study on T cells in Graves' hyperthyroidism and ophthalmopathy.

Source: peripheral blood mononuclear cells (PBMCs), taken at new diagnosis, from a patient treated with antithyroid drugs. The receptors stem from a man aged 35 to 55 with Graves disease. Donor details come from another sample of the same person, matched by shared clones.

The chain is built from TRBV20-1 and TRBJ2-7; 8 nucleotides agree with TRBD1. Trimming took 0 bases from V and 4 from J; bases not matched to a gene: 14. In germline, CDR1 is DFQATT, CDR2 SNEGSKA (reference sequence). CDR3 length: 17 residues. CDR3 amino acids: CSARDPPRDRGNYEQYF. The CDR3 DNA reads TGCAGTGCTAGAGATCCCCCAAGAGACAGGGGAAATTACGAGCAGTACTTC.

The chain employs TRBV7-8 and TRBJ1-5; the D is unclear. V lost 0 bases and J 9 bases, leaving 9 bases between the germline ends. The CDR3 has 13 amino acids. Germline loops: CDR1 SGHVS, CDR2 FQNEAQ. CDR3: CASSLAVRGPQHF. The CDR3 DNA is TGTGCCAGCAGCTTAGCGGTGCGCGGGCCCCAGCATTTT.

This clonotype was found many times. The junction departs from the called germline gene at one end, perhaps through a read error. The chain couples TRBV5-1 to TRBJ2-2; D is possibly TRBD1 (6 bases). The CDR3 is made up of 14 amino acids. Germline CDR1 SGHRS, CDR2 YFSETQ. The CDR3: CASSLGQNTGELFF. The CDR3 DNA reads as TGTGCCAGCAGCTTGGGACAGAACACCGGGGAGCTGTTTTTT.

This clonotype was picked up many times. The chain recombines TRBV3-1 with TRBJ1-1; no clear D gene. The CDR3 runs to 14 residues. Trimming took off 3 bases at V and 4 bases at J, with 12 bases between the two ends. Germline values: CDR1 LGHDT, CDR2 YNNKEL (reference sequence). In nucleotides, the CDR3 is TGTGCCAGCAGCCAGGGTCGGGGAGGCACTGAAGCTTTCTTT. This sequence encodes CASSQGRGGTEAFF.

This clonotype appeared many times. V usage is TRBV7-9 and J usage is TRBJ2-5, with D maybe TRBD2 (5 bases). This CDR3 spans 15 amino acids. Germline V gene lookup returns CDR1 SEHNR and CDR2 FQNEAQ (reference sequence). V was trimmed by 4 bases and J by 5 bases, leaving 17 bases between them. The CDR3 nucleotides are TGTGCCAGCAGCTCACCACGGGGTGTGCTCGAGACCCAGTACTTC. Protein sequence: CASSSPRGVLETQYF.

J is TRBJ1-4 and V is TRBV12-3 or TRBV12-4, with 8 positions matching TRBD1. The CDR3 sequence is 15 residues long. Unmatched junction bases numbered 5, after V lost 3 bases and J lost 5 bases. The CDR3 loop is CASSFRTGPNEKLFF. The CDR3 nucleotides read TGTGCCAGCAGTTTCCGGACAGGGCCGAATGAAAAACTGTTTTTT.

The sample holds one count of this clonotype. The chain employs TRBV24-1 and TRBJ2-1, with TRBD2 identical over 8 bases. The CDR3 is 15 amino acids. After removal of 3 bases from V and 8 bases from J, the junction contained 8 bases not matched to a gene. Germline loops: CDR1 KGHDR, CDR2 SFDVKD. The CDR3: CATSDPGLDGHEQFF. The CDR3 bases are TGTGCCACCAGTGATCCGGGACTAGACGGACATGAGCAGTTCTTC.

In this sample, this clonotype turned up many times. The genes are TRBV24-1 and TRBJ2-7; TRBD1 matches 10 bases. The germline V gene has CDR1 KGHDR and CDR2 SFDVKD. J was trimmed by 4 bases and V by 4 bases; bases with no gene match: 12. The CDR3 extends over 17 amino acids. Here the CDR3 DNA reads TGTGCCACCAGTGACAAAAAACCGGGACAGGGGAAATACGAGCAGTACTTC. Residues: CATSDKKPGQGKYEQYF.

In its sample, this clonotype was seen many times. The chain combines TRBV12-3 or TRBV12-4 with TRBJ2-2, with 9 bases matching TRBD2. This CDR3 contains 15 residues. Unmatched junction bases numbered 4, after V lost 6 bases and J lost 2 bases. CDR3 nucleotides: TGTGCCAGCAGAGTAGCGGGAGCTAACACCGGGGAGCTGTTTTTT. Translation: CASRVAGANTGELFF.

There are many counts of this clonotype. This chain connects TRBV12-3 or TRBV12-4 to TRBJ2-3; D may correspond to TRBD1 or TRBD2 (7 bases each). Between the trimmed V and J ends, which lost 10 bases and 5 bases, there was a span of 28 bases. There are 17 residues in the CDR3. In DNA form, the CDR3 reads TGTGCCACGATTCAGGGGGGGCTAGCGGCACGGAGAGATACGCAGTATTTT. The encoded protein is CATIQGGLAARRDTQYF.

Of note for this clonotype: A much larger clone differs by one base, so this may be a read error. The rearrangement joins TRBV20-1 to TRBJ2-1; TRBD2 might be the D (5 bases). From germline, CDR1 is DFQATT and CDR2 SNEGSKA (reference sequence). The CDR3 length is 12 residues. The DNA for the CDR3 is TGCAGTGCTAGAGGGGGAGCGAATGAGCAGTCCTTC. It specifies CSARGGANEQSF.

This chain links TRBV19 with TRBJ2-1; D is uncertain. Germline values: CDR1 LNHDA, CDR2 SQIVND (reference sequence). The CDR3 spans 15 residues. V was trimmed by 7 bases and J by 4 bases, leaving 17 bases between them. The CDR3 DNA reads TGTGCCAGTACTAAAGCCTTGAGTCCTTACAATGAGCAGTTCTTC. It is translated as CASTKALSPYNEQFF.

This clonotype was counted at least ten times. The chain carries TRBV28 and TRBJ2-1, with a possible D match to TRBD2 (5 bases). The V end lost 2 bases, the J end lost 8 bases, and 13 bases lay between the germline ends. This CDR3 is built from 14 residues. Per the germline V gene, CDR1 is MDHEN and CDR2 is SYDVKM. CDR3: CASSLELVRDEQFF. CDR3 in DNA: TGTGCCAGCAGTTTAGAACTAGTAAGAGATGAGCAGTTCTTC.